This TCR beta chain was profiled in a study of blood T cell repertoires in COVID-19. Germline CDR1 reads SEHNR; CDR2 reads FQNEAQ (reference sequence). This CDR3 region has 15 residues. V shed 5 bases, J shed 2 bases, and the junction held 7 bases outside the gene matches. Measured with immunoSEQ multiplex PCR; TCRdb has only the in-frame clones, and not every one. The profile shows a few hundred thousand clones, roughly 90% of them singletons. The sequencing sample was made of peripheral blood. The rearrangement joins TRBV7-9 to TRBJ2-3, with 7 bases fitting TRBD1. The origin of this receptor is a woman aged 25 to 45 with COVID-19, enrolled during active disease. The CDR3 sequence: CASSRDRPDTDTQYF. CDR3 nucleotides: TGTGCCAGCAGCCGGGACAGACCAGACACAGATACGCAGTATTTT.